This entry is about one TCR beta chain. The antigen is undetermined. This CDR3 has 14 amino acids. Germline trimming cut 4 bases from V and 6 bases from J; bases unmatched to any gene: 9. Per germline, CDR1 SGHRS and CDR2 YFSETQ. These data come from a study of cytomegalovirus exposure and HLA in healthy donors. PCR amplification relied on 60 Vbeta primers (plus 13 Jbeta primers). Only in-frame clones appear in the TCRdb table, and some are missing; sequencing was by immunoSEQ multiplex PCR. The sample consists of around 200,000 clones, about 69% of them appearing once. Regarding the study as a whole: The dataset shows that most TCR sequences were rare, while some public TCRs occurred in many donors. Prior analysis indicated that the majority of TCR beta V segments exhibited productivity approximately 87% or approximately 30% of the time. A later examination showed that TCR association rates differed by HLA locus, with DRB1 most and HLA-C fewest.

The V gene is TRBV5-1, the J gene TRBJ2-7; 8 bases are a match to TRBD1. The TCR comes from a man aged 30-40 years in good health and CMV-seropositive. Input material: PBMCs. CDR3 DNA sequence: TGCGCCAGCAGCCAATCAGGGGGCGAGGTCGAGCAGTACTTC. As protein: CASSQSGGEVEQYF.